This TCR beta chain derives from a study of shared clonotypes between healthy human individuals. V lost 5 bases and J lost 7, with 9 bases in between. In germline, CDR1 is SNHLY, CDR2 FYNNEI. This CDR3 spans 12 amino acids. It was across several immunoSEQ plates that each subset's genomic DNA was evenly split. Sequencing was performed with immunoSEQ multiplex PCR; in TCRdb, only in-frame clones are kept and a portion is missing. This sample yields about 490,000 clones, of which 70% to 80% are seen a single time; 10% to 15% belongs to the top ten. This sequence originates from a middle-aged woman in good health. Some clones in this sample may be carry-over from other donors' samples. Sequencing input: PBMCs. This chain links TRBV2 with TRBJ2-1; D tentatively fits TRBD1 or TRBD2 (5 bases each). CDR3 sequence reads: CASSREGNEQFF. In DNA, the CDR3 is TGTGCCAGCAGTCGAGAGGGGAATGAGCAGTTCTTC.